The 24 T cell receptor beta chains below all came from one sample that was sequenced in a study of blood T cell repertoires in COVID-19. The repertoire was sequenced with immunoSEQ multiplex PCR; TCRdb's copy has only in-frame clones and lacks some. The sample lists about 250,000 clones; roughly 84% were seen once. The sample taken for sequencing was peripheral blood. These receptors were obtained from a man aged 50 to 60 with active or convalescent COVID-19.

V usage is TRBV4-3 and J usage is TRBJ1-6; D gene ambiguous. From germline, CDR1 is LGHNA and CDR2 YSLEER. Trimming pared 0 bases from V and 12 bases from J, leaving 9 bases between. This CDR3 region has 13 residues. The CDR3 spells CASSQDRGVPLHF. CDR3 DNA sequence: TGCGCCAGCAGCCAAGATCGGGGAGTACCCCTCCACTTT.

This clone was detected once. The rearrangement uses TRBV21-1 and TRBJ1-2; no DNA check was done on the table's D call, TRBD1. TRBV21-1 is a pseudogene. The CDR3 has 15 residues. The CDR3 DNA reads TGTGCCAGCAGCCGCCCGGACAGGTTCTGCTGTGGCTACACCTTC. Translation: CASSRPDRFCCGYTF.

The chain joins TRBV7-9 to TRBJ1-6; unclear D gene. The germline gives CDR1 SEHNR, CDR2 FQNEAQ (reference sequence). This CDR3 comprises 15 residues. V lost 2 bases to trimming and J lost 7 bases, with 12 bases between them. CDR3 nucleotides: TGTGCCAGCAGCTTAACTCCCCCAGGAAATTCACCCCTCCACTTT. Translated: CASSLTPPGNSPLHF.

This rearrangement joins TRBV6-2 or TRBV6-3 to TRBJ1-2, with a tentative D call TRBD1 (6 bases). The CDR3 is 14 residues long. Germline V gene sequence: CDR1 MNHEY, CDR2 SVGEGT. Between the trimmed V and J ends, which lost 6 bases and 7 bases, there was a span of 18 bases. The chain's CDR3 is CASSQGSQVAGYTF. The CDR3 coding sequence is TGTGCCAGCAGCCAGGGGTCACAGGTGGCTGGCTACACCTTC.

This chain links TRBV3-1 (or the pseudogene TRBV3-2) with TRBJ2-2, with 14 positions matching TRBD2. Germline V gene sequence: CDR1 LGHDT, CDR2 YNNKEL (reference sequence). There are 18 residues in the CDR3. V was clipped by 4 bases and J by 0 bases; unmatched bases: 4. CDR3 sequence (DNA): TGTGCCAGCAGCCTTGGACTAGCGGGGGGCGCGAACACCGGGGAGCTGTTTTTT. Amino acids: CASSLGLAGGANTGELFF.

This clone was seen just once. The chain uses TRBV7-8 and TRBJ2-1; 7 bases are a match to TRBD1. The CDR3 extends over 16 amino acids. Trimming took 4 bases from V and 1 from J; bases not matched to a gene: 7. Germline V gene data show CDR1 as SGHVS and CDR2 as FQNEAQ. In DNA form, the CDR3 reads TGTGCCAGCAGCTCGCGCAGGGGGATGTCCTACAATGAGCAGTTCTTC. This gives the protein CASSSRRGMSYNEQFF.

The chain couples TRBV18 to TRBJ1-1; a weak D match, TRBD1 (6 bases). The V gene's germline CDR1 is KGHSH and CDR2 LQKENI. V dropped 6 bases and J dropped 5 bases, with 25 bases sitting between them. The CDR3 covers 17 residues. For the CDR3, the DNA is TGTGCCAGCTCGCCCCCTTCGGGGGGCGATTCGGGGACTGAAGCTTTCTTT. This encodes CASSPPSGGDSGTEAFF.

The chain recombines TRBV30 with TRBJ1-5, with D unresolved. V was cut by 4 bases and J by 6 bases, with 16 bases left in between. The CDR3 is 14 amino acids. Looked up from germline, CDR1 is GTSNPN and CDR2 is SVGIG (reference sequence). The chain's CDR3 is CAWTLPASGQPQHF. CDR3 coding DNA: TGTGCCTGGACCCTCCCGGCCTCGGGTCAGCCCCAGCATTTT.

V usage is TRBV5-1 and J usage is TRBJ2-5, with 7 nucleotides matching TRBD1. This CDR3 contains 15 residues. Germline CDR1 is SGHRS and CDR2 is YFSETQ. After removal of 2 bases from V and 0 bases from J, the junction contained 4 bases not matched to a gene. DNA of the CDR3: TGCGCCAGCAGCTTTATCGGACAGGACCAAGAGACCCAGTACTTC. It is translated as CASSFIGQDQETQYF.

The chain employs TRBV30 and TRBJ1-2; TRBD1 matches at 8 bases. Germline-derived CDR1 and CDR2 are GTSNPN and SVGIG (reference sequence). This CDR3 comprises 13 residues. The trim removed 3 bases at V and 6 bases at J, leaving 6 bases unmatched. The CDR3 nucleotides read TGTGCCTGGAGCCAGGACAGGGACGATGGCTACACCTTC. Residues: CAWSQDRDDGYTF.

This chain connects TRBV19 to TRBJ2-6, with 9 bases that match TRBD1. The V gene end was trimmed by 5 bases and the J gene end by 0 bases; junction bases not matched to a gene: 8. Germline-derived CDR1 and CDR2 are LNHDA and SQIVND (reference sequence). This CDR3 contains 18 residues. The CDR3 loop is CASSPWTGASSGANVLTF. Written as DNA, the CDR3 is TGTGCCAGTAGTCCCTGGACAGGGGCAAGCTCTGGGGCCAACGTCCTGACTTTC.

The chain recombines TRBV7-8 with TRBJ1-5; TRBD1 is a possible D gene (5 bases). V was clipped by 3 bases and J by 1 base, with 16 bases between them. CDR3 size: 17 residues. CDR1 SGHVS and CDR2 FQNEAQ come from the germline V gene. The CDR3 region has the DNA TGTGCCAGCAGCTTGGCTTATCGGGGGGAAAGCAATCAGCCCCAGCATTTT. This sequence encodes CASSLAYRGESNQPQHF.

This chain connects TRBV5-1 to TRBJ1-2; TRBD1 matches 8 bases. This CDR3 has 14 residues. The V gene's germline CDR1 is SGHRS and CDR2 YFSETQ. Trimming cost V 4 bases and J 5 bases; bases outside gene matches: 7. CDR3 DNA: TGCGCCAGCAGCCCCGGACAGGGCCCTTATGGCTACACCTTC. It yields the protein CASSPGQGPYGYTF.

The rearrangement uses TRBV4-1 and TRBJ1-3; D ambiguous. This CDR3 is built from 18 residues. From germline, CDR1 is MGHRA and CDR2 YSYEKL. V was pared by 0 bases and J by 2 bases, with 17 bases between. The DNA of the CDR3 is TGCGCCAGCAGCCAAGATCATACAAACCCCGGGGCTGGAAACACCATATATTTT. It is translated as CASSQDHTNPGAGNTIYF.

This clone was seen just once. This chain joins TRBV10-3 and TRBJ1-1; D may be TRBD1 (5 bases). The CDR3 is 17 amino acids. Trimming took off 0 bases at V and 1 base at J, with 15 bases between the two ends. Germline loops: CDR1 ENHRY, CDR2 SYGVKD. The chain's CDR3 is CAISESNGGRSNTEAFF. CDR3 sequence (DNA): TGTGCCATCAGTGAGTCGAATGGGGGGAGGTCGAACACTGAAGCTTTCTTT.

V and J are TRBV11-2 and TRBJ2-5, with TRBD2 as a possible D gene (5 bases). The V end was cut by 0 bases, the J end by 4 bases, with 12 bases between. The CDR3 has 15 residues. CDR1 and CDR2 (germline): SGHAT, FQNNGV. CDR3 DNA: TGTGCCAGCAGCTTAGATTCCCGCGCGGGAGAGACCCAGTACTTC. Protein sequence: CASSLDSRAGETQYF.

The gene calls are TRBV2 and TRBJ1-1; no reliable D call. V lost 8 bases to trimming and J lost 0 bases, with 7 bases between them. The CDR3 has 12 amino acids. CDR1 and CDR2 from the germline V gene are SNHLY and FYNNEI. The DNA for the CDR3 is TGTGCCAGCGCGCGCCTGAACACTGAAGCTTTCTTT. It codes for CASARLNTEAFF.

The V and J genes are TRBV4-2 and TRBJ2-6; the match to TRBD1 covers 7 bases. V was pared by 0 bases and J by 0 bases, with 14 bases of the junction left unmatched. The CDR3 is 21 amino acids. The germline V gene has CDR1 LGHNA and CDR2 YNFKEQ. Here the CDR3 reads CASSQDWLSGTVVSGANVLTF. The CDR3 nucleotides are TGTGCCAGCAGCCAAGATTGGCTCAGTGGGACAGTTGTCTCTGGGGCCAACGTCCTGACTTTC.

The V call is TRBV7-8, the J call TRBJ2-3; tentatively, D is TRBD2 (5 bases). Trimming pared 1 base from V and 1 base from J, leaving 12 bases between. The CDR3 runs to 16 residues. Per germline, CDR1 SGHVS and CDR2 FQNEAQ. CDR3 residues: CASSLVWKGGTDTQYF. The CDR3 nucleotides read TGTGCCAGCAGCTTAGTATGGAAGGGAGGCACAGATACGCAGTATTTT.

The sample holds a few counts of this clone. CDR3 residues: CAWRRGGDQPQHF. Here the CDR3 DNA reads TGTGCCTGGAGGCGGGGGGGCGATCAGCCCCAGCATTTT. This chain links TRBV30 with TRBJ1-5; TRBD1 might be the D (6 bases). This CDR3 is built from 13 residues. Per germline, CDR1 GTSNPN and CDR2 SVGIG (reference sequence). V was clipped by 3 bases and J by 5 bases, with 11 bases between them.

The chain employs TRBV15 and TRBJ2-1; no clear D. From germline, CDR1 is LNHNV and CDR2 YYDKDF (reference sequence). The CDR3 is 12 residues long. V lost 4 bases and J 6 bases, leaving 7 bases between the germline ends. CDR3 amino acids: CATSTPFNEQFF. Written as DNA, the CDR3 is TGTGCCACCAGCACCCCCTTCAATGAGCAGTTCTTC.

This chain uses TRBV7-9 with TRBJ1-1; D may be TRBD1 (6 bases). Germline CDR1 SEHNR, CDR2 FQNEAQ (reference sequence). Trimming removed 5 bases at V and 7 bases at J, with 8 bases between. The length of the CDR3 is 11 residues. DNA of the CDR3: TGTGCCAGCAGCCGAGGGGGTGAAGCTTTCTTT. Encoded protein: CASSRGGEAFF.

The CDR3 sequence: CASSLQGAITEAFF. The CDR3 nucleotides are TGTGCCAGCAGTCTACAGGGGGCGATCACTGAAGCTTTCTTT. V and J are TRBV28 and TRBJ1-1; 9 bases fit TRBD1. This CDR3 spans 14 amino acids. The ends lost 5 bases at V and 4 bases at J; junction bases unmatched: 5. The germline V gene has CDR1 MDHEN and CDR2 SYDVKM.

The chain recombines TRBV15 with TRBJ1-5; tentative D call: TRBD1 (6 bases). The CDR3 runs 14 residues. Germline CDR1 reads LNHNV; CDR2 reads YYDKDF (reference sequence). Trimming shortened V by 1 base and J by 5 bases, and 9 bases separated the two germline ends. The CDR3 nucleotides read TGTGCCACCAGCAGAGGAGGGGGAGATCAGCCCCAGCATTTT. Amino acid sequence: CATSRGGGDQPQHF.